The present entry profiles one T cell receptor beta chain with its context. What it recognizes is unknown. Described time point: blood at routine non-recurrence follow-up after resection. Unsorted whole RNA of tumor, nontumor lung or frozen PBMC was sequenced. V shed 2 bases and J shed 2 bases, with 4 bases lying between them. The CDR3 spans 12 residues. The data are from a study of spatial heterogeneity in lung cancer. Looking at the study overall: Available follow-up PBMC samples, collected a median of about 24 months post-resection, were sequenced. Each time, sequencing found more beta-chain sequences than alpha-chain sequences. General observations from the study: Expanded tumor TCRs that were ubiquitous appeared in blood more at resection than follow-up.

TCRdb processed the 5' RACE reads anew with MiXCR; each CDR3 protein has one entry. The table includes roughly 70,000 distinct CDR3 sequences, over 7% detected once. The sequences come from PBMCs, collected at follow-up. The genes are TRBV12-3 or TRBV12-4 and TRBJ2-7; D is ambiguous. The origin of this receptor is a female donor with early-stage non-small cell lung cancer. The CDR3: CASSLNTYEQYF. As DNA, the CDR3 is TGTGCCAGCAGTTTAAACACCTACGAGCAGTACTTC.